Following are 27 T cell receptor beta chains from one sample sequenced in a study of cytomegalovirus exposure and HLA in healthy donors. Primers: 60 Vbeta forward and 13 Jbeta reverse. Measured with immunoSEQ multiplex PCR; TCRdb has only the in-frame clones, and not every one. This sample carries roughly 100,000 clones, around 66% of them seen once, and the ten largest clones take roughly 3.5%. Material for sequencing was PBMCs. The receptors were gathered from a woman between 50 and 59 years old in good health and CMV-seronegative.

The rearrangement uses TRBV19 and TRBJ2-3; TRBD1 matches at 10 bases. Trimming removed 4 bases from V and 3 bases from J; junction bases left unmatched: 1. Germline lookup yields CDR1 LNHDA and CDR2 SQIVND (reference sequence). CDR3 length: 14 residues. The CDR3 reads CASSRGQGTDTQYF. In DNA form, the CDR3 reads TGTGCCAGTAGTAGGGGACAGGGGACAGATACGCAGTATTTT. The whole variable domain, filled in from reference TRBV19 and TRBJ2-3, reads DGGITQSPKYLFRKEGQNVTLSCEQNLNHDAMYWYRQDPGQGLRLIYYSQIVNDFQKGDIAEGYSVSREKKESFPLTVTSAQKNPTAFYLCASSRGQGTDTQYFGPGTRLTVL.

The genes are TRBV2 and TRBJ2-5; 7 bases match TRBD2. This CDR3 has 14 amino acids. With 9 bases clipped from V and 5 bases from J, the junction kept 12 bases outside the gene matches. Per the germline V gene, CDR1 is SNHLY and CDR2 is FYNNEI. The CDR3 DNA is TGTGCCAGGGGGGGGACCACTCCACTTGAGACCCAGTACTTC. Translating it yields CARGGTTPLETQYF.

The rearrangement links TRBV5-4 to TRBJ2-1; D is uncertain. The germline CDR1 and CDR2 sequences are SGHNT and YYREEE (reference sequence). The CDR3 covers 12 residues. Trimming stripped 6 bases from V and 0 bases from J, with 4 bases between. The CDR3 region is CASTSSYNEQFF. The CDR3 region has the DNA TGTGCCAGCACCAGCTCCTACAATGAGCAGTTCTTC.

This chain joins TRBV30 and TRBJ2-7; D call uncertain. This CDR3 has 11 residues. V was trimmed by 0 bases and J by 3 bases, leaving 3 bases between them. The V gene's germline CDR1 is GTSNPN and CDR2 SVGIG (reference sequence). CDR3 sequence: CAWSVNYEQYF. CDR3 DNA sequence: TGTGCCTGGAGTGTTAACTACGAGCAGTACTTC. Supplemented by reference TRBV30 and TRBJ2-7, the full variable domain reads SQTIHQWPATLVQPVGSPLSLECTVEGTSNPNLYWYRQAAGRGLQLLFYSVGIGQISSEVPQNLSASRPQDRQFILSSKKLLLSDSGFYLCAWSVNYEQYFGPGTRLTVT.

CDR3 protein: CASSLGSGGAPYNEQFF. The CDR3 region has the DNA TGCGCCAGCAGCTTGGGTAGTGGGGGGGCCCCATACAATGAGCAGTTCTTC. The V and J genes are TRBV5-1 and TRBJ2-1; TRBD2 is a possible D gene (7 bases). This CDR3 is built from 17 residues. Germline values: CDR1 SGHRS, CDR2 YFSETQ. V gave up 0 bases and J gave up 4 bases, with 17 bases separating them.

This clone was seen only a few times. The rearrangement uses TRBV5-1 and TRBJ1-6, with TRBD1 identical over 12 bases. The CDR3 has 14 amino acids. Trimming cost V 4 bases and J 14 bases; bases outside gene matches: 7. Looked up from germline, CDR1 is SGHRS and CDR2 is YFSETQ. CDR3 residues: CASSPGQGATALHF. CDR3 in DNA: TGCGCCAGCAGCCCGGGACAGGGGGCGACTGCCCTCCACTTT.

This clone showed up just once. This sequence joins TRBV2 and TRBJ1-1; 8 bases align to TRBD1. The germline CDR1 and CDR2 sequences are SNHLY and FYNNEI. The trim removed 6 bases at V and 4 bases at J, leaving 4 bases unmatched. The CDR3 covers 13 residues. The CDR3 nucleotides are TGTGCCAGCAGGACAGGGGAGGGCACTGAAGCTTTCTTT. Its protein product is CASRTGEGTEAFF.

This chain uses TRBV7-2 with TRBJ2-7, with a possible D match to TRBD1 (5 bases). This CDR3 is built from 14 residues. Germline V gives CDR1 SGHTA, CDR2 FQGNSA. Trimming left V 4 bases short and J 2 bases short, with 12 bases between. CDR3 sequence (DNA): TGTGCCAGCAGCTCCCAGACAGTTACCTACGAGCAGTACTTC. Amino acid sequence: CASSSQTVTYEQYF.

This clone occurred a few times. The chain has TRBV7-8 and TRBJ2-1, with TRBD2 as a possible D gene (6 bases). The CDR3 is made up of 16 amino acids. In germline, CDR1 is SGHVS, CDR2 FQNEAQ. V was shortened by 5 bases and J by 3 bases, with 17 bases between the two germline ends. The DNA for the CDR3 is TGTGCCAGCAGCCCCCCTAGCGCGTGGGACTACAATGAGCAGTTCTTC. Protein sequence: CASSPPSAWDYNEQFF.

In its sample, this clone was seen a few times. The V call is TRBV15, the J call TRBJ2-7; no definite D call. CDR3 length: 12 residues. V was trimmed by 1 base and J by 4 bases, leaving 5 bases between them. CDR1 and CDR2 (germline): LNHNV, YYDKDF (reference sequence). CDR3 sequence (DNA): TGTGCCACCAGCAGAGCCCATTACGAGCAGTACTTC. Encoded protein: CATSRAHYEQYF.

The chain is built from TRBV6-5 and TRBJ1-2, with 7 bases lining up with TRBD1. Trimming at V came to 9 bases and at J to 3 bases, leaving 10 bases not matched to a gene. Germline V lookup: CDR1 MNHEY, CDR2 SVGAGI. The CDR3 covers 14 residues. DNA for the CDR3: TGTGCCAGTAAAGACAGGGAGGTTTACTATGGCTACACCTTC. Amino acid sequence: CASKDREVYYGYTF.

J is TRBJ2-5 and V is TRBV18; D is perhaps TRBD2 (7 bases). The CDR3 consists of 14 residues. Trimming stripped 2 bases from V and 5 bases from J, with 12 bases between. CDR1 is KGHSH, CDR2 LQKENI, per germline. CDR3 loop: CASSPGGARETQYF. CDR3 in DNA: TGTGCCAGCTCACCAGGGGGGGCCCGGGAGACCCAGTACTTC.

Only a few counts were recorded for this clone. The V and J genes are TRBV10-3 and TRBJ2-3; the D gene is possibly TRBD2 (5 bases). The CDR3 covers 13 residues. Germline CDR1 reads ENHRY; CDR2 reads SYGVKD. V was clipped by 11 bases and J by 3 bases, with 15 bases between them. This CDR3 is CASKRGLTDTQYF. The CDR3 DNA reads as TGTGCCTCAAAAAGAGGGCTGACAGATACGCAGTATTTT.

This clone occurred a few times. The rearrangement uses TRBV6-1 and TRBJ1-1; a possible D gene is TRBD1 (6 bases). The germline CDR1 and CDR2 sequences are MNHNS and SASEGT. This CDR3 region has 11 residues. Deletions cut 7 bases from V and 8 bases from J, with 11 bases between. The CDR3 protein is CASTEGGEAFF. As DNA, the CDR3 is TGTGCCAGCACAGAGGGGGGGGAAGCTTTCTTT.

The CDR3 DNA is TGTGCCAGCAGTGAAATGTGGACAGGGATCACCGGGGAGCTGTTTTTT. Protein: CASSEMWTGITGELFF. The J gene is TRBJ2-2, the V gene TRBV6-1; 8 bases are shared with TRBD1. Germline CDR1 MNHNS, CDR2 SASEGT. V dropped 2 bases and J dropped 4; count of bases not matched to a gene: 6. The CDR3 runs 16 residues.

CDR3 loop: CASSQNRGSYEQYF. The CDR3 nucleotides read TGCGCCAGCAGCCAAAACAGGGGAAGCTACGAGCAGTACTTC. V usage is TRBV4-3 and J usage is TRBJ2-7; 7 bases match TRBD1. After removal of 2 bases from V and 3 bases from J, the junction contained 4 bases not matched to a gene. CDR3 length: 14 residues. The germline V gene encodes CDR1 LGHNA and CDR2 YSLEER.

The V and J genes are TRBV6-9 and TRBJ2-7, with TRBD1 matching over 7 bases. Unmatched junction bases numbered 11, after V lost 6 bases and J lost 3 bases. The CDR3 is 15 residues long. In germline, CDR1 is MNHGY, CDR2 SVAAGI. In DNA, the CDR3 is TGTGCCAGCAGCCTCGAGACAGGGAGCAACTACGAGCAGTACTTC. It specifies CASSLETGSNYEQYF.

This clone came up once. This chain connects TRBV5-4 to TRBJ2-5; perhaps TRBD1 as D (6 bases). CDR3 length: 15 residues. Per germline, CDR1 SGHNT and CDR2 YYREEE (reference sequence). The ends were cut back, 1 base at V and 3 bases at J, with 13 bases in the middle. CDR3 region: CASSLSGGGEETQYF. The CDR3, as DNA: TGTGCCAGCAGCTTGAGTGGTGGGGGCGAAGAGACCCAGTACTTC.

The J gene is TRBJ2-1, the V gene TRBV7-9; 10 nucleotides match TRBD1. The CDR3 is 15 amino acids. V shed 4 bases, J shed 9 bases, and the junction held 9 bases outside the gene matches. Per germline, CDR1 SEHNR and CDR2 FQNEAQ (reference sequence). CDR3 nucleotides: TGTGCCAGCAGCTCCGGGACAGGGGTGGCAAGTGAGCAGTTCTTC. Its translation: CASSSGTGVASEQFF.

This clone has just a few counts. The rearrangement links TRBV25-1 to TRBJ2-2; D is ambiguous. Germline V gene data show CDR1 as MGHDK and CDR2 as SYGVNS. The CDR3 extends over 11 amino acids. Between the trimmed V and J ends, which lost 11 bases and 4 bases, there was a span of 8 bases. Here the CDR3 DNA reads TGTGCCTTTGGTAGCACCGGGGAGCTGTTTTTT. Residues: CAFGSTGELFF. The whole variable domain, remainder taken from reference TRBV25-1 and TRBJ2-2, is EADIYQTPRYLVIGTGKKITLECSQTMGHDKMYWYQQDPGMELHLIHYSYGVNSTEKGDLSSESTVSRIRTEHFPLTLESARPSHTSQYLCAFGSTGELFFGEGSRLTVL.

The sample holds a few counts of this clone. The chain has TRBV5-1 and TRBJ1-3; TRBD1 matches 7 bases. The CDR3 totals 14 residues. The junction had 5 bases not matched to a gene; V was cut back by 4 bases and J by 4 bases. The germline CDR1 and CDR2 sequences are SGHRS and YFSETQ. CDR3 in amino acids: CASSEGARGNTIYF. The DNA of the CDR3 is TGCGCCAGCAGCGAGGGGGCTCGAGGAAACACCATATATTTT.

The gene calls are TRBV29-1 and TRBJ2-3; D gene uncertain. V shed 4 bases and J shed 0 bases, with 11 bases lying between them. This CDR3 has 14 residues. Per the germline V gene, CDR1 is SQVTM and CDR2 is ANQGSEA. Here the CDR3 reads CSVGIRASTDTQYF. Written as DNA, the CDR3 is TGCAGCGTTGGAATTAGAGCTAGCACAGATACGCAGTATTTT.

The V gene is TRBV28, the J gene TRBJ1-1; possible D gene TRBD1, 6 bases. CDR3 length: 14 residues. CDR1 and CDR2 from the germline V gene are MDHEN and SYDVKM. Trimming took off 3 bases at V and 5 bases at J, with 13 bases between the two ends. Here the CDR3 DNA reads TGTGCCAGCAGTTTGACAGGAGCGGGGACTGAAGCTTTCTTT. This gives the protein CASSLTGAGTEAFF.

The rearrangement uses TRBV11-3 and TRBJ2-7; D is perhaps TRBD1 (6 bases). The CDR3 sequence is 16 residues long. CDR1 and CDR2 from the germline V gene are SGHNT and YENEEA. V was clipped by 3 bases and J by 3 bases, with 18 bases between them. The CDR3 sequence is CASSFTSQGTSYEQYF. The CDR3 DNA is TGTGCCAGCAGCTTTACTTCACAGGGTACAAGCTACGAGCAGTACTTC.

The rearrangement uses TRBV5-1 and TRBJ2-1; D remains ambiguous. Trimming cost V 6 bases and J 9 bases, with 16 bases left between them. Germline values: CDR1 SGHRS, CDR2 YFSETQ. CDR3 length: 13 amino acids. In nucleotides, the CDR3 is TGCGCCAGCATTGAACAGCCTCTGGGTGAGCAGTTCTTC. Translating it yields CASIEQPLGEQFF.

In this sample, this clone turned up once. The rearrangement joins TRBV11-3 to TRBJ2-3, with 8 bases identical to TRBD1. CDR3 length: 12 amino acids. Germline V gene sequence: CDR1 SGHNT, CDR2 YENEEA. With V trimmed by 4 bases and J by 13 bases, 7 bases remained unmatched. The CDR3 DNA sequence: TGTGCCAGCAGCTCAGCAGGGGGCGTAGAGTATTTT. Its translation is CASSSAGGVEYF.

The chain is built from TRBV5-6 and TRBJ1-4, with TRBD1 identical over 9 bases. CDR3 length equals 17 residues. With 4 bases clipped from V and 0 bases from J, the junction kept 7 bases outside the gene matches. Germline CDR1 SGHDT, CDR2 YYEEEE. In DNA, the CDR3 is TGTGCCAGCAGCAGAAAACAGGGGGCTGCAACTAATGAAAAACTGTTTTTT. As protein: CASSRKQGAATNEKLFF.